This T cell receptor beta chain stems from a study of shared clonotypes between healthy human individuals. Study-level results: Around 5.4% of naive CD4 clonotypes were common to a handful of donors.

Libraries were prepared by immunoSEQ multiplex PCR; TCRdb keeps only in-frame clonotypes and omits some of them. The sample shows 400,000 or so clones, about 96% of them seen only once. CDR3 length: 16 residues. V trimming: 5 bases; J trimming: 3 bases; junction bases outside the gene matches: 6. The germline gives CDR1 WNHNN, CDR2 SYGVQD (reference sequence). About this clone itself: Its antigen is not identified.

The chain has TRBV10-1 and TRBJ2-1, with 11 bases that match TRBD2. Sequenced input: memory CD8+ T cells sorted from blood. Described subset: CD45RO+ cells pooled with CCR7-negative TemRA cells. The sequence came from a man aged 25 to 40 in good health. The CDR3 DNA sequence: TGCGCCAGCAGTTCGGCCGGGACTAGCGGCTACAATGAGCAGTTCTTC. The encoded protein is CASSSAGTSGYNEQFF.